The next 6 T cell receptor beta chains were all read from a single sample in a study of cytomegalovirus exposure and HLA in healthy donors. With 60 Vbeta and 13 Jbeta primers, the PCR was carried out. Here immunoSEQ multiplex PCR was the method, and the copy in TCRdb shows in-frame clones only, minus some. The sample carries some 130,000 clones, under 85% recorded once. The sample consisted of PBMCs. The receptor source for this set is a boy younger than 18 in good health and CMV-seronegative.

The genes are TRBV6-6 and TRBJ1-5; TRBD1 is a possible D gene (6 bases). V was cut by 5 bases and J by 5 bases, with 16 bases left in between. The CDR3 sequence is 15 residues long. Germline values: CDR1 MNHNY, CDR2 SVGAGI (reference sequence). CDR3 region: CASSPGTPGDQPQHF. The CDR3 bases are TGTGCCAGCAGTCCCGGGACACCGGGCGATCAGCCCCAGCATTTT.

V and J are TRBV6-1 and TRBJ2-4; D gene uncertain. The germline CDR1 and CDR2 sequences are MNHNS and SASEGT. V lost 2 bases and J lost 8, with 16 bases in between. This CDR3 is 15 amino acids long. The CDR3 DNA reads TGTGCCAGCAGTGAATTGTCAGTTCGTTCTGACATTCAGTACTTC. Encoded protein: CASSELSVRSDIQYF.

This chain links TRBV7-6 with TRBJ1-3; the D gene is possibly TRBD1 (5 bases). Germline V gene sequence: CDR1 SGHVS, CDR2 FNYEAQ. V lost 1 base and J 0 bases, leaving 10 bases between the germline ends. This CDR3 spans 16 amino acids. The chain's CDR3 is CASSLGQPSSGNTIYF. CDR3 nucleotides: TGTGCCAGCAGCTTAGGACAGCCGAGCTCTGGAAACACCATATATTTT.

The V gene is TRBV30, the J gene TRBJ2-2, with 7 bases that match TRBD2. V shed 4 bases and J 7 bases; nucleotides not matched to a gene: 12. This CDR3 is built from 15 residues. The germline V gene has CDR1 GTSNPN and CDR2 SVGIG (reference sequence). CDR3 sequence: CAWNIWGRAVGELFF. DNA for the CDR3: TGTGCCTGGAACATTTGGGGGAGGGCCGTCGGGGAGCTGTTTTTT.

This clone has just one count. The V call is TRBV27, the J call TRBJ2-7; D is ambiguous. This CDR3 has 13 amino acids. Germline V gives CDR1 MNHEY, CDR2 SMNVEV (reference sequence). V gave up 3 bases and J gave up 0 bases, with 6 bases separating them. CDR3 region: CASSFGGSYEQYF. As DNA, the CDR3 is TGTGCCAGCAGTTTCGGCGGCTCCTACGAGCAGTACTTC.

The chain carries TRBV7-9 and TRBJ2-5, with 9 bases lining up with TRBD2. CDR1 and CDR2 from the germline V gene are SEHNR and FQNEAQ (reference sequence). Germline trimming cut 7 bases from V and 2 bases from J; bases unmatched to any gene: 17. The CDR3 extends over 18 amino acids. The CDR3: CASIRRGLQAGGQETQYF. As DNA, the CDR3 is TGTGCCAGCATCAGAAGGGGATTACAAGCGGGGGGTCAAGAGACCCAGTACTTC.